A selection of T cell receptor beta chains follows, all from one sample in a study of T cell repertoires in cytomegalovirus infection. TCRdb reprocessed the reads with MiXCR, giving one entry per CDR3 protein. The sample lists about 320,000 distinct CDR3 sequences; 9.5% were seen once. The sequenced sample was PBMCs. The receptors here all came from a human donor in good health (CMV status not recorded). Some clones in this sample may be carry-over from other donors' samples. The CDR3 runs from the conserved cysteine through the conserved F or W. A D gene is named only where the DNA matches it firmly. Clone sizes are given selectively: once, few, many, or a class where the clone is expanded.

>few|TRBJ2-3|TRBV10-3|NA
CAIRPPSTDTQYF
TGTGCCATCCGCCCCCCGAGCACAGATACGCAGTATTTT
>many|TRBJ2-7|TRBV4-2|NA
CASSQARQYEQYF
TGTGCCAGCAGCCAGGCAAGACAGTACGAGCAGTACTTC
>NA|TRBJ2-2|TRBV28|TRBD1
CASSPGQGRHTGELFF
TGTGCCAGCAGTCCAGGACAGGGGCGACACACCGGGGAGCTGTTTTTT
>many|TRBJ2-7|TRBV6-2/TRBV6-3|NA
CASSYSPRPYEQYF
TGTGCCAGCAGTTACTCTCCCAGACCCTACGAGCAGTACTTC
>many|TRBJ2-1|TRBV7-2|NA
CASSLGPPGQFF
TGTGCCAGCAGCTTAGGACCACCGGGGCAGTTCTTC
>NA|TRBJ2-5|TRBV20-1|NA
CSAREASWETQYF
TGCAGTGCTAGAGAGGCTAGTTGGGAGACCCAGTACTTC
>many|TRBJ1-1|TRBV11-2|NA
CASSLGHLNTEAFF
TGTGCCAGCAGCTTAGGACACCTGAACACTGAAGCTTTCTTT
>few|TRBJ2-6|TRBV28|NA
CASSLGITSGANVLTF
TGTGCCAGCAGTTTGGGAATAACATCTGGGGCCAACGTCCTGACTTTC
>many|TRBJ1-5|TRBV19|NA
CASTNADARNQPQHF
TGTGCCAGTACCAACGCGGACGCCCGCAATCAGCCCCAGCATTTT
>many|TRBJ2-3|TRBV6-4|NA
CASSGGLSTDTQYF
TGTGCCAGCAGTGGAGGACTTTCCACAGATACGCAGTATTTT
>NA|TRBJ2-2|TRBV11-1|TRBD1
CASSCPTGTGENTGELFF
TGTGCCAGCAGCTGTCCAACCGGGACAGGGGAGAACACCGGGGAGCTGTTTTTT
>few|TRBJ2-1|TRBV11-1|TRBD1
CASSQITETGTSEQFF
TGTGCCAGCAGCCAGATAACCGAGACAGGGACAAGTGAGCAGTTCTTC
>many|TRBJ1-1|TRBV7-6|NA
CASSLKAGSNTEAFF
TGTGCCAGCAGCTTAAAGGCCGGGAGTAACACTGAAGCTTTCTTT
>many|TRBJ2-2|TRBV7-8|NA
CASSRSTGRTGELFF
TGTGCCAGCAGCCGTTCGACAGGACGGACCGGGGAGCTGTTTTTT
>many|TRBJ2-2|TRBV7-2|NA
CASSPSTQGGTGELFF
TGTGCCAGCAGCCCCTCGACCCAGGGTGGCACCGGGGAGCTGTTTTTT
>many|TRBJ2-7|TRBV28|TRBD2
CASSPPGGRGSYEQYF
TGTGCCAGCAGTCCCCCTGGGGGGAGGGGCTCCTACGAGCAGTACTTC
>few|TRBJ1-3|TRBV7-9|TRBD1
CASSFRQGPGNTIYF
TGTGCCAGCAGCTTTAGACAGGGTCCCGGAAACACCATATATTTT
>many|TRBJ2-6|TRBV7-8|NA
CASSLIMTGPLSGANVLTF
TGTGCCAGCAGCCTCATCATGACAGGACCGCTCTCTGGGGCCAACGTCCTGACTTTC
>many|TRBJ2-7|TRBV7-2|NA
CASSPGQMSSYEQYF
TGTGCCAGCAGCCCAGGACAGATGAGCTCCTACGAGCAGTACTTC
>NA|TRBJ2-1|TRBV7-3|NA
CASSSRGGRNEQFF
TGTGCCAGCAGCTCCAGAGGTGGACGGAATGAGCAGTTCTTC
>many|TRBJ2-3|TRBV7-2|NA
CASSRDLMQGTDTQYF
TGTGCCAGCAGCCGAGATCTAATGCAAGGCACAGATACGCAGTATTTT
>once|TRBJ1-4|TRBV27|NA
CASSLRIPNEKLFF
TGTGCCAGCAGTTTACGTATTCCGAATGAAAAACTGTTTTTT
>few|TRBJ2-1|TRBV6-2/TRBV6-3|TRBD1
CASSSGQVGIKRWQFF
TGTGCCAGCAGTAGCGGACAGGTCGGGATTAAACGTTGGCAGTTCTTC
>many|TRBJ2-4|TRBV7-8|NA
CASSLLGDLAKNIQYF
TGTGCCAGCAGCTTACTTGGAGATCTAGCCAAAAACATTCAGTACTTC
>few|TRBJ2-2|TRBV7-6|NA
CASLAWGAGELFF
TGTGCCAGCCTTGCCTGGGGGGCCGGGGAGCTGTTTTTT
>many|TRBJ1-2|TRBV5-5|NA
CASSSTTLQGSDGYTF
TGTGCCAGCAGCTCAACGACTTTACAGGGTTCAGATGGCTACACCTTC
>many|TRBJ2-7|TRBV5-6|TRBD1
CASSRTGAFYEQYF
TGTGCCAGCAGCCGGACAGGGGCTTTCTACGAGCAGTACTTC
>many|TRBJ2-7|TRBV12-3/TRBV12-4|NA
CASSLTGTRTYF
TGTGCCAGCAGTTTAACAGGGACCAGGACGTACTTC
>few|TRBJ2-5|TRBV19|NA
CASSISAQETQYF
TGTGCCAGTAGTATCTCGGCCCAAGAGACCCAGTACTTC
>many|TRBJ1-2|TRBV4-1|NA
CASSPESPAQHYGYTF
TGCGCCAGCAGCCCCGAATCACCCGCTCAACACTATGGCTACACCTTC
>NA|TRBJ1-1|TRBV10-3|TRBD1
CAISVKGAWTEAFF
TGTGCCATCAGTGTAAAGGGGGCCTGGACTGAAGCTTTCTTT
>many|TRBJ2-7|TRBV7-2|NA
CASRSRGSYEQYF
TGTGCCAGCAGGTCCAGGGGATCCTACGAGCAGTACTTC
>NA|TRBJ2-7|TRBV12-3/TRBV12-4|TRBD2
CASTPGGRGGDEQYF
TGTGCCAGCACCCCCGGGGGGAGGGGAGGGGACGAGCAGTACTTC
>NA|TRBJ1-6|TRBV20-1|TRBD1
CSARDTGQGRNSPLHF
TGCAGTGCTAGAGATACAGGACAGGGTCGGAATTCACCCCTCCACTTT
>many|TRBJ2-3|TRBV4-3|TRBD2
CASSQALAGDTDTQYF
TGCGCCAGCAGCCAAGCACTAGCGGGGGACACAGATACGCAGTATTTT
>many|TRBJ2-7|TRBV7-6|NA
CASSWAGLSGAYEQYF
TGTGCCAGCAGCTGGGCAGGTTTATCAGGGGCCTACGAGCAGTACTTC
>many|TRBJ1-1|TRBV7-2|NA
CASSLSRGNTEAFF
TGTGCCAGCAGCTTAAGCAGGGGGAACACTGAAGCTTTCTTT
>NA|TRBJ1-5|TRBV12-3/TRBV12-4|TRBD1
CASSLGRERGHQPQHF
TGTGCCAGCAGTTTAGGCAGGGAGAGGGGGCATCAGCCCCAGCATTTT
>many|TRBJ2-2|TRBV7-9|NA
CASSSLIGRNTGELFF
TGTGCCAGCAGCTCCCTTATCGGCAGGAACACCGGGGAGCTGTTTTTT
>many|TRBJ2-3|TRBV7-2|TRBD2
CASSPPGRPDTQYF
TGTGCCAGCAGCCCCCCCGGGAGGCCAGATACGCAGTATTTT
>few|TRBJ2-3|TRBV28|TRBD2
CASRGSRREGRADTQYF
TGTGCCAGCAGGGGAAGTAGGCGGGAGGGCCGGGCAGATACGCAGTATTTT
>many|TRBJ1-6|TRBV7-2|NA
CASSLVSQISYNSPLHF
TGTGCCAGCAGCTTAGTATCCCAAATCTCCTATAATTCACCCCTCCACTTT
>many|TRBJ2-2|TRBV7-2|TRBD2
CASSPTSGRDSGELFF
TGTGCCAGCAGCCCGACTAGCGGGAGGGATAGTGGGGAGCTGTTTTTT
>NA|TRBJ2-5|TRBV5-5|NA
CASSLGSVQETQYF
TGTGCCAGCAGCTTAGGATCTGTACAAGAGACCCAGTACTTC
>NA|TRBJ2-5|TRBV7-2|NA
CASSQVGHQTQYF
TGTGCCAGCAGCCAAGTGGGACATCAGACCCAGTACTTC
>NA|TRBJ2-5|TRBV5-1|NA
CASNIGGFNELAVDGTQYF
TGCGCCAGCAACATAGGGGGATTCAATGAACTGGCGGTGGATGGGACCCAGTACTTC
>NA|TRBJ2-2|TRBV6-2/TRBV6-3|NA
CASSQPAGELFF
TGTGCCAGCAGCCAACCGGCCGGGGAGCTGTTTTTT
>many|TRBJ1-1|TRBV11-2|NA
CASSFPAMNTEAFF
TGTGCCAGCAGCTTCCCCGCCATGAACACTGAAGCTTTCTTT
>few|TRBJ2-3|TRBV18|TRBD2
CASSPLPGLAADTQYF
TGTGCCAGCTCACCACTCCCGGGACTAGCGGCAGATACGCAGTATTTT
>many|TRBJ2-7|TRBV7-2|NA
CASSFGLSPYYEQYF
TGTGCCAGCAGCTTCGGACTGTCCCCGTATTACGAGCAGTACTTC
>few|TRBJ1-2|TRBV6-2/TRBV6-3|TRBD1
CASSSGQGRVYGYTF
TGTGCCAGCAGCTCCGGACAGGGGAGGGTCTATGGCTACACCTTC
>many|TRBJ1-6|TRBV10-3|TRBD1
CAIGDRGPSPLHF
TGTGCCATCGGGGACAGGGGGCCTTCACCCCTCCACTTT
>NA|TRBJ2-4|TRBV19|NA
CASSPQGKGIQYF
TGTGCCAGTAGTCCGCAGGGGAAAGGCATTCAGTACTTC
>many|TRBJ1-5|TRBV29-1|NA
CSVAPGLNQPQHF
TGCAGCGTTGCACCGGGCCTCAATCAGCCCCAGCATTTT
>few|TRBJ1-2|TRBV7-9|NA
CASSQRGHGYTF
TGTGCCAGCAGCCAACGAGGGCACGGCTACACCTTC
>NA|TRBJ1-1|TRBV24-1|NA
CATSDLKNTEAFF
TGTGCCACCAGTGATCTTAAGAACACTGAAGCTTTCTTT
>few|TRBJ1-6|TRBV20-1|NA
CSARAGHNSPLHF
TGCAGTGCTAGAGCCGGCCATAATTCACCCCTCCACTTT
>few|TRBJ1-4|TRBV28|TRBD1
CASSLPGTGGEKLFF
TGTGCCAGCAGTCTTCCCGGGACAGGAGGTGAAAAACTGTTTTTT
>few|TRBJ2-5|TRBV12-3/TRBV12-4|TRBD1
CASRGTGGETQYF
TGTGCCAGCAGGGGGACAGGGGGAGAGACCCAGTACTTC